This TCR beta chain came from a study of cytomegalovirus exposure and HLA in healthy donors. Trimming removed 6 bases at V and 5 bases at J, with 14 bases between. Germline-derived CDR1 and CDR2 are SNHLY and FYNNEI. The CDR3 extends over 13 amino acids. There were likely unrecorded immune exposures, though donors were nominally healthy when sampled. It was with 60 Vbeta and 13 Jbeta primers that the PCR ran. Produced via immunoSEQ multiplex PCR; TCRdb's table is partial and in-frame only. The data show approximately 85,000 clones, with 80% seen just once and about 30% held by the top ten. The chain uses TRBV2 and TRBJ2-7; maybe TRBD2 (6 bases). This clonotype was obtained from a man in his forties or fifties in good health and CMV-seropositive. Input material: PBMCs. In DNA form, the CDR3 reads TGTGCCAGCAGAACTAGTAGGAGGGACGAGCAGTACTTC. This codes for CASRTSRRDEQYF.